The source of this T cell receptor (beta chain) is a study of blood T cell repertoires in COVID-19 (dated by TCRdb to the early 2020s). Regarding the research as a whole: Samples from collaborators originated in the United States, Italy and Spain and spanned both the acute and convalescent phases of COVID-19. The prospective study material was composed of cDNA or gDNA derived from T cells, B-cell-depleted T cells, or PBMCs. Subjects who had been exposed to COVID-19, were actively infected with it, or had recovered from it provided the deeply sampled blood TCRbeta repertoires that made up the dataset. The repertoires were released in a freely available public database intended as a resource for research on the immune response to SARS-CoV-2. The samples were drawn from two sources: the first 160 participants of the ongoing ImmuneRACE study, and 1,200 or so subjects contributed by 6 global collaborators. A de-identified subject ID, COVID-19 status, age in years and sex were almost always included in the sample metadata. Where HLA class I and class II types were available, the types were taken from metadata supplied by the sample provider, not from assay-based typing.

For this clone: The clone's antigen remains unknown. Per-base qualities were not stored, and no clone one base away is much larger.

TCRbeta CDR3 regions were amplified from genomic DNA using the immunoSEQ Assay, a bias-controlled multiplex PCR. The study's processing was this. Nucleated cell counts per sample were estimated from amplification of reference gene primers within the assay. To quantify the absolute abundance of each unique TCRbeta CDR3 rearrangement, sequence reads were collapsed and filtered. For each sample, productive Simpson clonality was calculated as the square root of Simpson's diversity index across productive rearrangements. The table was pulled from immuneACCESS by TCRdb, which kept in-frame rearrangements only. Such tables lose some clones; where checked, under half of the loss comes from unresolved V genes, and the rest has no known cause. The D gene and trimming were derived from the DNA, and the V and J assignments and clone size from that table. The sample table lists roughly 190,000 clones, more than 85% of them with a count of one. Around 1.1% of the sample is in the top ten clones.

Each collaborating institution followed its own protocols to collect whole blood in K2EDTA tubes. For TCRbeta analysis, collaborator samples were shipped as frozen whole blood, as isolated PBMCs, or as DNA extracted from either sample type. The CDR3, from cysteine to phenylalanine, totals 14 residues. Only the CDR3 portion is preserved as DNA: 42 bases, with reading frame beginning at the first base. CDR1 ENHRY and CDR2 SYGVKD are derived from the germline V gene. Germline trimming amounts to 7 bases on V and 1 base on J, with 5 as the count of junction bases outside the gene matches. What the work shows at the level of the full study, not this receptor alone: How much clinical and demographic metadata was included differed by source and by participant, and the metadata was provided uncurated.

The source is a man between 25 and 39 years old with acute or convalescent COVID-19. The specimen sequenced was peripheral blood. The rearrangement combines TRBV10-3 with TRBJ2-3, with 7 bases aligning to TRBD2. The CDR3 reads CAIMGSGGTDTQYF. The sequenced DNA: TGTGCCATCATGGGGAGCGGGGGCACAGATACGCAGTATTTT.